A single sample is the source of the 17 T cell receptor beta chains below, sequenced in a study of cytomegalovirus exposure and HLA in healthy donors. Researchers ran the PCR with 60 Vbeta and 13 Jbeta primers. Profiled with immunoSEQ multiplex PCR; TCRdb holds only in-frame clones, not every one. The repertoire holds about 140,000 clones, around 75% seen once, with around 2% in the top ten. The source material was PBMCs. The receptor source for this set is a woman aged 35 to 49 in good health and CMV-seronegative.

The chain is built from TRBV5-1 and TRBJ1-3; 8 bases map to TRBD1. Germline CDR1 is SGHRS and CDR2 is YFSETQ. The length of the CDR3 is 15 residues. V was clipped by 2 bases and J by 0 bases; unmatched bases: 1. Here the CDR3 reads CASSFTGGSGNTIYF. The CDR3 DNA sequence: TGCGCCAGCAGCTTCACAGGGGGCTCTGGAAACACCATATATTTT.

This rearrangement joins TRBV5-1 to TRBJ2-5; D not certain. The J call could be wrong; TRBJ2-7 is a better fit for the DNA end. The germline gives CDR1 SGHRS, CDR2 YFSETQ. The CDR3 sequence is 11 residues long. As DNA, the CDR3 is TGCGCCAGCAGCTTGGGCTACGAGCAGTACTTC. Translation: CASSLGYEQYF.

This clone turned up a few times. V is TRBV6-1 and J is TRBJ2-7; D remains ambiguous. Between the trimmed V and J ends, which lost 2 bases and 6 bases, there was a span of 11 bases. The CDR3 covers 13 residues. CDR1 and CDR2 (germline): MNHNS, SASEGT. Here the CDR3 reads CASSEQPGTEQYF. The CDR3 nucleotides read TGTGCCAGCAGTGAACAACCAGGAACCGAGCAGTACTTC.

The gene calls are TRBV6-1 and TRBJ2-7; D not resolved. V was shortened by 6 bases and J by 0 bases, with 12 bases between the two germline ends. This CDR3 has 14 amino acids. Germline CDR1 and CDR2: MNHNS and SASEGT. CDR3 residues: CASRSTASSYEQYF. The CDR3 region has the DNA TGTGCCAGCAGATCGACTGCAAGCTCCTACGAGCAGTACTTC.

The genes are TRBV11-2 and TRBJ2-7; 7 bases line up with TRBD2. The CDR3 extends over 15 amino acids. V lost 2 bases to trimming and J lost 5 bases; unmatched junction nucleotides: 9. Germline loops: CDR1 SGHAT, CDR2 FQNNGV. The CDR3 bases are TGTGCCAGCAGCTTACCTGGGAGGGGTTTCCACGAGCAGTACTTC. Translation: CASSLPGRGFHEQYF.

The rearrangement joins TRBV14 to TRBJ1-1, with TRBD1 matching 9 bases. Germline loops: CDR1 SGHDN, CDR2 FVKESK. The CDR3 consists of 13 residues. The junction had 3 bases not matched to a gene; V was cut back by 5 bases and J by 5 bases. The CDR3 bases are TGTGCCAGCAGCTCGACAGGGGGTACTGAAGCTTTCTTT. It codes for CASSSTGGTEAFF.

The chain employs TRBV4-1 and TRBJ2-2; D is perhaps TRBD1 (5 bases). The germline V and J ends were trimmed by 2 bases and 4 bases, with 8 bases remaining between them. CDR1 and CDR2 from the germline V gene are MGHRA and YSYEKL. CDR3 length equals 14 residues. CDR3 loop: CASSQQGGTGELFF. CDR3 nucleotides: TGCGCCAGCAGCCAACAGGGTGGCACCGGGGAGCTGTTTTTT.

The genes are TRBV15 and TRBJ2-2, with D tentatively TRBD1 (6 bases). CDR3 size: 13 residues. Germline CDR1 is LNHNV and CDR2 is YYDKDF (reference sequence). V was trimmed by 4 bases and J by 6 bases, leaving 9 bases between them. The CDR3 nucleotides read TGTGCCACCAGCAATACAGGGTCCGGGGAGCTGTTTTTT. Protein: CATSNTGSGELFF. The whole variable domain, filled in from reference TRBV15 and TRBJ2-2, reads DAMVIQNPRYQVTQFGKPVTLSCSQTLNHNVMYWYQQKSSQAPKLLFHYYDKDFNNEADTPDNFQSRRPNTSFCFLDIRSPGLGDTAMYLCATSNTGSGELFFGEGSRLTVL.

This rearrangement joins TRBV10-3 to TRBJ2-5; D might be TRBD2 (7 bases). V lost 8 bases, J lost 5 bases, and 15 bases lay in between. Germline V gene data show CDR1 as ENHRY and CDR2 as SYGVKD. CDR3 size: 13 residues. The CDR3 sequence is CAIGEGGGETQYF. The DNA of the CDR3 is TGTGCCATCGGGGAGGGAGGGGGGGAGACCCAGTACTTC.

The chain couples TRBV28 to TRBJ2-4; D perhaps matches TRBD1 (8 bases). This CDR3 has 18 amino acids. V gave up 6 bases and J gave up 0 bases, with 21 bases separating them. CDR1 is MDHEN, CDR2 SYDVKM, per germline. The CDR3 here is CASRLQGGVSRAKNIQYF. The CDR3 DNA reads TGTGCCAGCAGACTACAGGGGGGGGTTTCTCGAGCCAAAAACATTCAGTACTTC.

The chain carries TRBV2 and TRBJ2-7, with TRBD2 matching over 8 bases. Germline V CDR1 and CDR2: SNHLY, FYNNEI. The length of the CDR3 is 14 residues. The ends lost 5 bases at V and 3 bases at J; junction bases unmatched: 6. The CDR3 reads CASSPGLVDYEQYF. CDR3 coding DNA: TGTGCCAGCAGTCCGGGACTAGTAGACTACGAGCAGTACTTC.

In its sample, this clone was seen a few times. The chain employs TRBV5-1 and TRBJ1-4; 7 bases are shared with TRBD1. The germline gives CDR1 SGHRS, CDR2 YFSETQ. Trimming at V came to 1 base and at J to 3 bases, leaving 0 bases not matched to a gene. CDR3 length: 14 amino acids. Here the CDR3 DNA reads TGCGCCAGCAGCTTGACAGGGGCTAATGAAAAACTGTTTTTT. This codes for CASSLTGANEKLFF. Based on the CDR3 plus reference TRBV5-1 and TRBJ1-4, the full variable domain is KAGVTQTPRYLIKTRGQQVTLSCSPISGHRSVSWYQQTPGQGLQFLFEYFSETQRNKGNFPGRFSGRQFSNSRSEMNVSTLELGDSALYLCASSLTGANEKLFFGSGTQLSVL.

This CDR3 is CARSLRQGRMAQHF. In DNA form, the CDR3 reads TGTGCCAGAAGCTTGCGACAGGGGCGTATGGCCCAGCATTTT. The chain carries TRBV5-3 and TRBJ1-5, with 8 bases identical to TRBD1. TRBV5-3 is filed as an ORF, its function uncertain. The CDR3 covers 14 residues. V was clipped by 1 base and J by 11 bases; unmatched bases: 8.

In its sample, this clone was seen a few times. The CDR3 sequence: CASRRSQGVIEKLFF. The DNA of the CDR3 is TGTGCCAGTAGAAGATCACAGGGCGTGATTGAAAAACTGTTTTTT. V is TRBV19 and J is TRBJ1-4, with a possible D match to TRBD1 (6 bases). V dropped 6 bases and J dropped 7 bases, with 18 bases sitting between them. CDR1 LNHDA and CDR2 SQIVND come from the germline V gene (reference sequence). The length of the CDR3 is 15 residues.

The rearrangement links TRBV6-1 to TRBJ1-1, with 7 bases that match TRBD1. Germline assignment: CDR1 MNHNS and CDR2 SASEGT. The CDR3 totals 14 residues. Losses at the gene ends were 6 bases for V and 4 bases for J; bases not matched to a gene: 8. The CDR3 here is CASSFTGARTEAFF. CDR3 nucleotides: TGTGCCAGCAGCTTTACAGGGGCTCGCACTGAAGCTTTCTTT.

Only one count was recorded for this clone. The genes are TRBV18 and TRBJ1-4, with D unresolved. Germline values: CDR1 KGHSH, CDR2 LQKENI. CDR3 size: 14 residues. V lost 2 bases, J lost 8 bases, and 12 bases lay in between. CDR3 nucleotide sequence: TGTGCCAGCTCACCAAACCCTGCGGGCGAAAAACTGTTTTTT. Translated, it gives CASSPNPAGEKLFF.

This clone was recorded at least ten times. The rearrangement joins TRBV5-5 to TRBJ1-2; D not resolved. This CDR3 spans 15 amino acids. Germline CDR1 is SGHKS and CDR2 is YYEKEE (reference sequence). The V gene lost 0 bases and the J gene lost 2 bases, with 11 bases spanning the gap. This chain's CDR3 is CASSLAAGTNYGYTF. The CDR3 DNA follows: TGTGCCAGCAGCTTGGCGGCAGGAACAAACTATGGCTACACCTTC. Full variable domain (rest looked up from reference TRBV5-5 and TRBJ1-2): DAGVTQSPTHLIKTRGQQVTLRCSPISGHKSVSWYQQVLGQGPQFIFQYYEKEERGRGNFPDRFSARQFPNYSSELNVNALLLGDSALYLCASSLAAGTNYGYTFGSGTRLTVV.